This record concerns one T cell receptor (beta chain) sequence. The data are from a study of blood T cell repertoires in COVID-19. Across the whole study: Researchers got acute and convalescent COVID-19 samples from the United States, Italy and Spain. The analysed material was cDNA or gDNA that came from T cells, B-cell-depleted T cells, or PBMCs.

The CDR3 sequence is 15 residues long. Germline assignment: CDR1 LGHDT and CDR2 YNNKEL (reference sequence). Trimming removed 4 bases from V and 4 bases from J; junction bases left unmatched: 3. Authors' methods: For nucleated cells, counts were estimated from reference gene primer amplification. Produced via immunoSEQ multiplex PCR; TCRdb's table is partial and in-frame only. V and J calls and clone size are as listed in that table; D and trimming were resolved from the DNA. The data show 200,000 to 250,000 clones, 80% to 85% seen once. Patients of the Seattle cohort, enrolled during active infection, were followed longitudinally.

This rearrangement joins TRBV3-1 (or the pseudogene TRBV3-2) to TRBJ2-3, with TRBD2 matching over 12 bases. This TCR was recovered from a woman over 75 with COVID-19, enrolled during active disease. Source material: peripheral blood. CDR3 bases: TGTGCCAGCAGCCTGACTAGCGGGGGACCAGATACGCAGTATTTT. Amino acid sequence: CASSLTSGGPDTQYF.